The T cell receptor (beta chain) under discussion was sequenced for a study of T cell responses to AZD1222 COVID-19 vaccine. Overall study findings and caveats: Baseline seropositives among AZD1222 recipients totaled only 6 or 7. Spike-specific TCR breadth and depth both grew after two AZD1222 doses.

The CDR3 spans 15 residues. V lost 0 bases and J 5 bases, leaving 14 bases between the germline ends. Germline values: CDR1 SGDLS, CDR2 YYNGEE. The protocol was immunoSEQ multiplex PCR, while the TCRdb copy is restricted to in-frame clones and leaves out a portion. The table shows 100,000 to 150,000 clones, with roughly 89% occurring only once. Worth noting for this clone: Its antigen is not identified.

This specimen consisted of peripheral blood, obtained 28 days after the second AZD1222 dose. The gene calls are TRBV9 and TRBJ2-5, with a tentative D call TRBD1 (5 bases). The sequence was collected from an adult who received the AZD1222 COVID-19 vaccine. CDR3 nucleotide sequence: TGTGCCAGCAGCGTAGGGGGCAGGATCAGCGAGACCCAGTACTTC. Its protein product is CASSVGGRISETQYF. Based on the CDR3 plus reference TRBV9 and TRBJ2-5, the full variable domain is DSGVTQTPKHLITATGQRVTLRCSPRSGDLSVYWYQQSLDQGLQFLIQYYNGEERAKGNILERFSAQQFPDLHSELNLSSLELGDSALYFCASSVGGRISETQYFGPGTRLLVL.